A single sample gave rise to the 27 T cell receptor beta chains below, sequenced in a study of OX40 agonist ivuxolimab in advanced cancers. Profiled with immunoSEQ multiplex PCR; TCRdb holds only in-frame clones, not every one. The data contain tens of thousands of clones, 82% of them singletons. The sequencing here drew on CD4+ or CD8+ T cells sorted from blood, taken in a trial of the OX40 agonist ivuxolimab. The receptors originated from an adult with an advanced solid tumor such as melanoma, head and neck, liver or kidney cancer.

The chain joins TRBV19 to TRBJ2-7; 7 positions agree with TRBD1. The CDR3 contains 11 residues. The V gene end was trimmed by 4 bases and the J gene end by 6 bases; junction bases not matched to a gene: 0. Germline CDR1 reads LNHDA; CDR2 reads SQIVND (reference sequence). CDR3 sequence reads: CASSTGGEQYF. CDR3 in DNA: TGTGCCAGTAGTACAGGGGGCGAGCAGTACTTC.

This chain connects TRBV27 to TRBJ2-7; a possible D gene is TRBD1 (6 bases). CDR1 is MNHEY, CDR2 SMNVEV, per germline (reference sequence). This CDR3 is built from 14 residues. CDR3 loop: CASSKQGRSCEQYV. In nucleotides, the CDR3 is TGTGCCAGCAGTAAACAGGGTAGGTCCTGCGAGCAGTACGTC.

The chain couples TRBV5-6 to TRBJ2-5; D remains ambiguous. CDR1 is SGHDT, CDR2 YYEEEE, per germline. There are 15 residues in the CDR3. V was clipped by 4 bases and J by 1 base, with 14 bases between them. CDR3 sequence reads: CASSLGVQFQETQYF. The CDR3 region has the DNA TGTGCCAGCAGCCTTGGGGTACAGTTCCAAGAGACCCAGTACTTC. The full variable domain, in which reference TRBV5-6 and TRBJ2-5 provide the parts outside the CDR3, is DAGVTQSPTHLIKTRGQQVTLRCSPKSGHDTVSWYQQALGQGPQFIFQYYEEEERQRGNFPDRFSGHQFPNYSSELNVNALLLGDSALYLCASSLGVQFQETQYFGPGTRLLVL.

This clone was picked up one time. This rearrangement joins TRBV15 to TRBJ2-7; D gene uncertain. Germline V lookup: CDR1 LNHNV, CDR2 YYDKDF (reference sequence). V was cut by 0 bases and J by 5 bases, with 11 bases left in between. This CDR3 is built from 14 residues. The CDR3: CATSRDQGRNEQYV. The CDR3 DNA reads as TGTGCCACCAGCAGAGATCAAGGACGCAACGAGCAGTACGTC.

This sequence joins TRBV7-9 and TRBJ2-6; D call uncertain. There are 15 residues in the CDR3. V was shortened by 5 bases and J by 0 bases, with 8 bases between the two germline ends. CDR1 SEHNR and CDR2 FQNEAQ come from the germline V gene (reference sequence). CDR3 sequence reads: CASSRASSGANVLTF. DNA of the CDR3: TGTGCCAGCAGCAGGGCCAGCTCTGGGGCCAACGTCCTGACTTTC. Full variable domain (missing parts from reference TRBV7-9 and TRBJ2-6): DTGVSQNPRHKITKRGQNVTFRCDPISEHNRLYWYRQTLGQGPEFLTYFQNEAQLEKSRLLSDRFSAERPKGSFSTLEIQRTEQGDSAMYLCASSRASSGANVLTFGAGSRLTVL.

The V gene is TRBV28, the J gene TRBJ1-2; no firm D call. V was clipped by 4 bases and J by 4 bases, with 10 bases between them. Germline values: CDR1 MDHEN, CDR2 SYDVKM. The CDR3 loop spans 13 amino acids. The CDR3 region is CASSSQAGYGYTF. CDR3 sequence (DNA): TGTGCCAGCAGTTCCCAGGCCGGCTATGGCTACACCTTC.

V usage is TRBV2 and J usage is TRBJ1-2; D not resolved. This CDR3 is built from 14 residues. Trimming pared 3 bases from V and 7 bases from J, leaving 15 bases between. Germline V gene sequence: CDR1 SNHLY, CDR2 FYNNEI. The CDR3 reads CASSEGRQMGGYTF. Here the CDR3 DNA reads TGTGCCAGCAGTGAGGGGAGGCAGATGGGTGGCTACACCTTC.

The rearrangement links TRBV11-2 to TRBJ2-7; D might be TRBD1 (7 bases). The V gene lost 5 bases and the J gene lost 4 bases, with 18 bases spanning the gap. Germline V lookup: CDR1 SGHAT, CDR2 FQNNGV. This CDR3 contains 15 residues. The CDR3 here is CASSPGVGTAYEQYV. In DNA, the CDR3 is TGTGCCAGCAGCCCGGGGGTAGGGACAGCTTACGAGCAGTACGTC.

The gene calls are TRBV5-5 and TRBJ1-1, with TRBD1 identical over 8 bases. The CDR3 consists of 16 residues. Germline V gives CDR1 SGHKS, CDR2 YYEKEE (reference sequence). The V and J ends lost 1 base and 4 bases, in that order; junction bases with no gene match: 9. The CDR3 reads CASSLSWQGATTEAFF. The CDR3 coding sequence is TGTGCCAGCAGCTTGTCTTGGCAGGGGGCGACCACTGAAGCTTTCTTT. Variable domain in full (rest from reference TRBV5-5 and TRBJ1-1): DAGVTQSPTHLIKTRGQQVTLRCSPISGHKSVSWYQQVLGQGPQFIFQYYEKEERGRGNFPDRFSARQFPNYSSELNVNALLLGDSALYLCASSLSWQGATTEAFFGQGTRLTVV.

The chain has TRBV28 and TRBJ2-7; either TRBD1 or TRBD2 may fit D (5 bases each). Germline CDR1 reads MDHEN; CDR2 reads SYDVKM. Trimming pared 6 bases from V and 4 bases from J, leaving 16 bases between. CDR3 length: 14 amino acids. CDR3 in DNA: TGTGCCAGCAGCCGAGTTCCGGGGCCTTACGAGCAGTACGTC. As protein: CASSRVPGPYEQYV.

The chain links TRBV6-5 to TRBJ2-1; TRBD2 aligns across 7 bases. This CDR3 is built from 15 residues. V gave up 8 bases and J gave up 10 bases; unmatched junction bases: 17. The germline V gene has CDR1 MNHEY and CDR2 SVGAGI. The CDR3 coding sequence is TGTGCCAGCCGCCCGCCGGGACTACGACCGTGGGAGCAGTTCTTC. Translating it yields CASRPPGLRPWEQFF.

CDR3 in DNA: TGTGCCAGCAGTCACCGACCCACAGATACGCAGTATTTT. Amino acid sequence: CASSHRPTDTQYF. This chain uses TRBV7-9 with TRBJ2-3, with D unresolved. The CDR3 contains 13 residues. Germline V lookup: CDR1 SEHNR, CDR2 FQNEAQ (reference sequence). V was clipped by 6 bases and J by 2 bases, with 9 bases between them.

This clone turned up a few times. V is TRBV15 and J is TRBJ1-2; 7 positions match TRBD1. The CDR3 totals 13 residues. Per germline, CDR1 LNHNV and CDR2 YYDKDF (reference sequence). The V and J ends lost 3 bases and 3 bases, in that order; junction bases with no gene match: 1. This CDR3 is CATSSTGDYGYTF. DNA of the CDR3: TGTGCCACCAGCAGCACAGGGGACTATGGCTACACCTTC. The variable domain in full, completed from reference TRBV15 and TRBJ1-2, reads DAMVIQNPRYQVTQFGKPVTLSCSQTLNHNVMYWYQQKSSQAPKLLFHYYDKDFNNEADTPDNFQSRRPNTSFCFLDIRSPGLGDTAMYLCATSSTGDYGYTFGSGTRLTVV.

CDR3 loop: CASSLGGALYEEYF. The CDR3 nucleotides are TGCGCCAGCAGCTTGGGCGGGGCCTTATACGAAGAGTACTTC. The chain links TRBV5-1 to TRBJ2-7; weak D call: TRBD2 (6 bases). The CDR3 runs to 14 residues. Germline CDR1 is SGHRS and CDR2 is YFSETQ. Trimming removed 0 bases from V and 11 bases from J, with 18 bases in between.

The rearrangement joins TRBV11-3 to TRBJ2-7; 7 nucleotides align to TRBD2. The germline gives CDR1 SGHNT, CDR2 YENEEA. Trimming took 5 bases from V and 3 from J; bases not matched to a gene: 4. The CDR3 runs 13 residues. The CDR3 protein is CASSLWTSYEQYF. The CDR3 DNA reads TGTGCCAGCAGCCTCTGGACTAGCTACGAGCAGTACTTC.

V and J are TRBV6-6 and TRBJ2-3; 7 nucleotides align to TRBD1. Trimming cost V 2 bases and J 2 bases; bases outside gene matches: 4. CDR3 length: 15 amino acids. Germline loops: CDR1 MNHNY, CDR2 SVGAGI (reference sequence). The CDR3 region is CASSYRGQNTDTQYF. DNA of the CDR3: TGTGCCAGCAGTTACCGGGGACAGAACACAGATACGCAGTATTTT.

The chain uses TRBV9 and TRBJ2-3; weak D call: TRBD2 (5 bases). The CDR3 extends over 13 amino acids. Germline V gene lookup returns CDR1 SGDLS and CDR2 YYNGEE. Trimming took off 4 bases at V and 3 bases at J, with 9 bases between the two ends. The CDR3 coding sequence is TGTGCCAGCAGCTCCTGGGAGACAGATACGCAGTATTTT. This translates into CASSSWETDTQYF.

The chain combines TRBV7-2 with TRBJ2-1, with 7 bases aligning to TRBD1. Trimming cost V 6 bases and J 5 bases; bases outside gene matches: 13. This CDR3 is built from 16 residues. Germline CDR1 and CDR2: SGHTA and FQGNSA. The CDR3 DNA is TGTGCCAGCAGTCACAGGGGACAAGGATATAACAATGAGCAGTTCTTC. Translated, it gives CASSHRGQGYNNEQFF.

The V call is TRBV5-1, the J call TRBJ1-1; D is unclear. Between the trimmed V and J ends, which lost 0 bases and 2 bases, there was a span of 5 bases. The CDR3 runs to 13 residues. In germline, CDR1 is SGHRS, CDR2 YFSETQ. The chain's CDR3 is CASSLATNTEAFF. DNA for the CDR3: TGCGCCAGCAGCTTGGCGACCAACACTGAAGCTTTCTTT.

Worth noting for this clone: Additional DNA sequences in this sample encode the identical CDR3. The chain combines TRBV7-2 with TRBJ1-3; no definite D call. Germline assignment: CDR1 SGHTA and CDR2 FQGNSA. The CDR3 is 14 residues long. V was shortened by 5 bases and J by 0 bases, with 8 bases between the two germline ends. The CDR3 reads CASSPTSSGNTIYF. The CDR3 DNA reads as TGTGCCAGCAGCCCGACGAGCTCTGGAAACACCATATATTTT.

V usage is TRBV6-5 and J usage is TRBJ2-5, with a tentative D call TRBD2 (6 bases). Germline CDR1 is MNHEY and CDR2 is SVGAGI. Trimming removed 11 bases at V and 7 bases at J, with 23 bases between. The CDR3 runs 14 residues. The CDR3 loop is CAYAGAGSRGTQYF. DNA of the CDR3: TGTGCCTACGCCGGGGCAGGGTCGCGGGGGACCCAGTACTTC.

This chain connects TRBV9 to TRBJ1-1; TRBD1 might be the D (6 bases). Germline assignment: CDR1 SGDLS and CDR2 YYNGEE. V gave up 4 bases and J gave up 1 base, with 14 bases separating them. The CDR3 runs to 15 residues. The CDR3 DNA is TGTGCCAGCAGCCGGCAGGGAGGGGGGAACACTGAAGCTTTCTTT. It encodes CASSRQGGGNTEAFF.

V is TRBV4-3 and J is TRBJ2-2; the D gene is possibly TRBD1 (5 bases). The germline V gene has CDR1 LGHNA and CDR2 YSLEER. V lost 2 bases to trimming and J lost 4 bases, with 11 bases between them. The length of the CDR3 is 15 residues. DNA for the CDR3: TGCGCCAGCAGCCAACATCATAGGGGCACCGGGGAGCTGTTTTTT. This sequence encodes CASSQHHRGTGELFF.

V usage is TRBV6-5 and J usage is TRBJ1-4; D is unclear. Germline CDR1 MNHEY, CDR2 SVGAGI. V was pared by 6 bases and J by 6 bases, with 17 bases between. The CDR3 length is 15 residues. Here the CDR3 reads CASSTSDGPYEKLFF. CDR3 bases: TGTGCCAGCAGCACTTCGGACGGCCCTTATGAAAAACTGTTTTTT.

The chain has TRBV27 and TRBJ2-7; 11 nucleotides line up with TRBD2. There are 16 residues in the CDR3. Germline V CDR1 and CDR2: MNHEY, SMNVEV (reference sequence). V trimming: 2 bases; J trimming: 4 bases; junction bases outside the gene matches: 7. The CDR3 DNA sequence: TGTGCCAGCAGTTTAGGGACTAGCGGTTTCGCATACGAGCAGTACTTC. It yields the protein CASSLGTSGFAYEQYF.

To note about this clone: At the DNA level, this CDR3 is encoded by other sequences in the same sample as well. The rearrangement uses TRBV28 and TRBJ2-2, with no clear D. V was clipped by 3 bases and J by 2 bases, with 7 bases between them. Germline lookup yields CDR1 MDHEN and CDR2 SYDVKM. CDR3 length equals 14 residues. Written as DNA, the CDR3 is TGTGCCAGCAGTTTGACGGTAAACACCGGGGAGCTGTTTTTT. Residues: CASSLTVNTGELFF.

The CDR3: CASSLEGGNFHQETQYF. DNA of the CDR3: TGTGCCAGCAGCTTGGAAGGGGGGAACTTCCACCAAGAGACCCAGTACTTC. The chain is built from TRBV5-6 and TRBJ2-5; D possibly uses TRBD1 or TRBD2 (6 bases each). Germline CDR1 is SGHDT and CDR2 is YYEEEE. There are 17 residues in the CDR3. V was pared by 0 bases and J by 0 bases, with 15 bases between.